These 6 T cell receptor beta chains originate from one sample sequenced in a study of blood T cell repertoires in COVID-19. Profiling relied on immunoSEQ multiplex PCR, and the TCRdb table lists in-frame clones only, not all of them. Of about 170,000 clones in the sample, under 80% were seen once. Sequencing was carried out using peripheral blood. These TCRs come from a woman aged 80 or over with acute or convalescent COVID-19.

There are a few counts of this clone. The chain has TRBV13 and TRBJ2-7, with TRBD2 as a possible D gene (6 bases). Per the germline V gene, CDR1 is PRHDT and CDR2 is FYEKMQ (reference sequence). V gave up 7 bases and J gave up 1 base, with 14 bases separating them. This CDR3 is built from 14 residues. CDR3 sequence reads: CASTQEGKSYEQYF. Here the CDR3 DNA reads TGTGCCAGCACCCAGGAGGGGAAATCCTACGAGCAGTACTTC.

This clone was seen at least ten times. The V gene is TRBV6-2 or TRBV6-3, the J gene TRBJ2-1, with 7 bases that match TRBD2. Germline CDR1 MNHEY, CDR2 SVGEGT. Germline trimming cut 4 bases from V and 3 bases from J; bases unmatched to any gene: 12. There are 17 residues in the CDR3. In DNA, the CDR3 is TGTGCCAGCAGTTCCTACTCGACTAGCTCTATCTACAATGAGCAGTTCTTC. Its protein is CASSSYSTSSIYNEQFF.

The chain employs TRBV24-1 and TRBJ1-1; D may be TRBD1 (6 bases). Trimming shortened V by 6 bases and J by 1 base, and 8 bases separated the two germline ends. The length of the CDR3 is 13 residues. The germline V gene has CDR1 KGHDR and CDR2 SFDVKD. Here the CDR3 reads CATSSRGNTEAFF. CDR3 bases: TGTGCCACCAGTTCCAGGGGGAACACTGAAGCTTTCTTT.

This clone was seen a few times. CDR3 coding DNA: TGTGCCAGCAGCCCCCGTCGGGACATTGAAGCTTTCTTT. Amino acids: CASSPRRDIEAFF. The chain uses TRBV2 and TRBJ1-1; maybe TRBD1 (6 bases). CDR1 and CDR2 (germline): SNHLY, FYNNEI. Trimming cost V 6 bases and J 7 bases, with 15 bases left between them. The CDR3 runs 13 residues.

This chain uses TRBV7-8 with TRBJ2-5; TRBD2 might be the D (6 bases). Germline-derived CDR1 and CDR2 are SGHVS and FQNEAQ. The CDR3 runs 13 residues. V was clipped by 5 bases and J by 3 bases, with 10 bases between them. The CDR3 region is CASSATSKETQYF. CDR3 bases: TGTGCCAGCAGCGCCACTAGCAAAGAGACCCAGTACTTC.

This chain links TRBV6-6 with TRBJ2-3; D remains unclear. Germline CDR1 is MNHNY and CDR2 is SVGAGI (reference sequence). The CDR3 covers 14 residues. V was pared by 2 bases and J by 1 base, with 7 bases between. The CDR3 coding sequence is TGTGCCAGCAGTTACCCCGCGGGCACAGATACGCAGTATTTT. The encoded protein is CASSYPAGTDTQYF.